This T cell receptor beta chain derives from a study of blood T cell repertoires in COVID-19 (dated by TCRdb to the early 2020s). Context from the whole study: Samples covering the acute and convalescent phases of COVID-19 were provided by collaborators in the United States, Italy and Spain. Where available, HLA class I and class II types were taken from metadata supplied by the sample provider and were not determined by assay-based typing. Deeply sampled blood TCRbeta repertoires from subjects exposed to, actively infected with, or recovered from COVID-19 were included in the dataset. Samples were obtained from the ongoing ImmuneRACE study (first 160 participants) and from over 1,000 subjects provided by 6 global collaborators. The sample metadata nearly always contained a de-identified subject ID, COVID-19 status, age in years and sex. A freely available public database, intended as a resource for researchers studying the immune response to SARS-CoV-2, is where the repertoires were released. The material from the prospective study consisted of cDNA or gDNA derived from T cells, B-cell-depleted T cells, or PBMCs.

As regards this clone: This clone's antigen is unknown. No base quality values were provided; no much bigger clone lies one nucleotide off.

The cysteine opens and the phenylalanine closes a CDR3 of 14 amino acids. This entry keeps only the CDR3 DNA: 42 bases, framed from base 1. V loses 5 bases, J loses 0 bases, and the germline ends lie 11 bases apart. The germline V gene yields SGHDT for CDR1 and YYEEEE for CDR2. The research as a whole found: The quantity of clinical and demographic metadata differed by source and by participant and was supplied without curation.

TCRbeta CDR3 regions were amplified from genomic DNA using the immunoSEQ Assay, a bias-controlled multiplex PCR. The original pipeline was this. Nucleated cell counts per sample were estimated from amplification of reference gene primers within the assay. To quantify the absolute abundance of each unique TCRbeta CDR3 rearrangement, sequence reads were collapsed and filtered. Productive Simpson clonality was computed per sample as the square root of Simpson's diversity index over productive rearrangements. TCRdb obtained this table from immuneACCESS and retained in-frame rearrangements with V and J assigned. These tables miss some clones; where compared with another copy, unresolved V genes account for less than half of the shortfall, and the remainder is unexplained. V, J and clone size are taken as reported in that table, and D and trimming were inferred from the DNA itself. This sample is represented by about 220,000 clones; 82% of them were singletons. 15% of the sample goes to the ten largest clones.

Enrolling through a virtual design, the prospective study's participants ranged in age from roughly 18 to 100 years and lived across more than 20 United States geographic areas. In the prospective study, cohorts were assigned on the basis of participant-reported clinical history obtained from a screening survey and a study questionnaire. Recovered participants in ImmuneRACE Cohort 3 were defined as having two consecutive negative NP/OP PCR tests, clearance from a healthcare professional, or resolution of symptoms. Mobile phlebotomists in the prospective study collected whole blood, serum and a nasopharyngeal or oropharyngeal swab from every participant. Over a 2-month period, participants in the prospective study had the option of providing additional blood draws and questionnaires. Before DNA extraction, blood samples from the prospective study were shipped at room temperature or frozen.

The rearrangement combines TRBV5-6 with TRBJ1-1; the D gene identity is not certain. Sequenced input: PBMCs or T cells enriched from blood (not recorded which). The clonotype comes from a man in his forties who had recovered from COVID-19. The nucleotide sequence is given as TGTGCCAGCAGGTTCCGGGGTTTGAACACTGAAGCTTTCTTT. Its coded protein is CASRFRGLNTEAFF.